This T cell receptor (beta chain) was observed in a study of shared clonotypes between healthy human individuals. The CDR3 is made up of 16 amino acids. Per the germline V gene, CDR1 is LNHDA and CDR2 is SQIVND (reference sequence). V lost 6 bases and J lost 5; bases outside the gene matches: 15. Assay used: immunoSEQ multiplex PCR; TCRdb lists only in-frame clones, some missing. This sample has 1,500,000 or so clones, with 98% to 99% found just once. This TCR was sampled from a man aged 30 to 39 in good health. The V call is TRBV19, the J call TRBJ2-7, with 8 bases matching TRBD1. Sequenced input: naive CD4+ T cells sorted from blood. Subset of the sample: CD45RA+ positively selected. The CDR3 sequence is CASSPSRGQGGHEQYF. The CDR3 DNA sequence: TGTGCCAGTAGCCCTTCCCGAGGACAGGGAGGACACGAGCAGTACTTC.